One and the same sample provided the 2 T cell receptor beta chains below, sequenced in a study of T cell changes during pregnancy in multiple sclerosis. Repertoires were generated with immunoSEQ multiplex PCR, while TCRdb's copy carries only in-frame clones and drops some. The repertoire holds 40,000 to 60,000 clones, with around 92% as singletons. The sample consisted of peripheral blood, taken after pregnancy. These receptors were taken from a female donor with multiple sclerosis, enrolled in a pregnancy study.

This clone was found once. The gene calls are TRBV6-1 and TRBJ1-1; 7 bases agree with TRBD1. Per germline, CDR1 MNHNS and CDR2 SASEGT. Unmatched junction bases numbered 2, after V lost 6 bases and J lost 1 base. The CDR3 is 13 residues long. CDR3 loop: CASRTGSNTEAFF. Here the CDR3 DNA reads TGTGCCAGCAGGACAGGGTCGAACACTGAAGCTTTCTTT.

The chain recombines TRBV5-5 with TRBJ2-2, with D maybe TRBD1 (5 bases). The CDR3 contains 16 residues. Looked up from germline, CDR1 is SGHKS and CDR2 is YYEKEE (reference sequence). V was cut by 0 bases and J by 10 bases, with 19 bases left in between. CDR3 sequence (DNA): TGTGCCAGCAGCTTGGGCAGGGTCCTACCACCGACGGAGCTGTTTTTT. The encoded protein is CASSLGRVLPPTELFF.